What follows are 15 T cell receptor beta chains derived from one specimen sequenced in a study of blood T cell repertoires in COVID-19. Profiling relied on immunoSEQ multiplex PCR, and the TCRdb table lists in-frame clones only, not all of them. The sample records some 200,000 clones, under 85% being singletons. Sequencing was done on a sample of peripheral blood. All receptors come from a woman aged 40 to 55 with acute or convalescent COVID-19.

This chain links TRBV5-4 with TRBJ1-4; D remains ambiguous. The CDR3 has 14 residues. Germline V lookup: CDR1 SGHNT, CDR2 YYREEE (reference sequence). Trimming took off 5 bases at V and 6 bases at J, with 14 bases between the two ends. The CDR3 reads CASRATLEDEKLFF. The CDR3 DNA reads as TGTGCCAGCAGAGCGACCTTAGAGGATGAAAAACTGTTTTTT.

Concerning this clone: Other DNA sequences in the sample encode the same CDR3. J is TRBJ2-2 and V is TRBV5-4, with TRBD1 as a possible D gene (6 bases). Trimming shortened V by 1 base and J by 6 bases, and 10 bases separated the two germline ends. This CDR3 is 14 amino acids long. The V gene's germline CDR1 is SGHNT and CDR2 YYREEE (reference sequence). CDR3 DNA: TGTGCCAGCAGCTTGAGGCAGGGGCCCGGGGAGCTGTTTTTT. It specifies CASSLRQGPGELFF.

The chain recombines TRBV5-4 with TRBJ1-2; TRBD1 aligns across 10 bases. The CDR3 spans 19 residues. The junction had 12 bases not matched to a gene; V was cut back by 0 bases and J by 1 base. Per the germline V gene, CDR1 is SGHNT and CDR2 is YYREEE (reference sequence). This CDR3 is CASSLAGGGQGYINYGYTF. CDR3 sequence (DNA): TGTGCCAGCAGCTTGGCCGGGGGGGGACAGGGGTACATTAACTATGGCTACACCTTC.

The CDR3 DNA sequence: TGTGCCAGCAGCTTTCCAGGGGGTGGCTACACCTTC. It specifies CASSFPGGGYTF. V is TRBV11-2 and J is TRBJ1-2, with 7 bases that match TRBD1. Trimming cost V 3 bases and J 7 bases; bases outside gene matches: 2. This CDR3 spans 12 amino acids. Germline CDR1 reads SGHAT; CDR2 reads FQNNGV. The full variable domain, its missing parts supplied by reference TRBV11-2 and TRBJ1-2, is EAGVAQSPRYKIIEKRQSVAFWCNPISGHATLYWYQQILGQGPKLLIQFQNNGVVDDSQLPKDRFSAERLKGVDSTLKIQPAKLEDSAVYLCASSFPGGGYTFGSGTRLTVV.

J is TRBJ2-6 and V is TRBV2; a weak D match, TRBD2 (5 bases). Germline CDR1 is SNHLY and CDR2 is FYNNEI. V was shortened by 9 bases and J by 0 bases, with 15 bases between the two germline ends. The CDR3 runs to 16 residues. The CDR3 nucleotides are TGTGCCAGTATGGACTCAATAAACTCTGGGGCCAACGTCCTGACTTTC. It codes for CASMDSINSGANVLTF.

V and J are TRBV5-6 and TRBJ2-1; 9 nucleotides agree with TRBD2. The CDR3 length is 15 residues. Germline CDR1 SGHDT, CDR2 YYEEEE. V dropped 0 bases and J dropped 4; count of bases not matched to a gene: 2. The CDR3: CASSLGLAGYNEQFF. As DNA, the CDR3 is TGTGCCAGCAGCTTGGGTCTAGCGGGGTACAATGAGCAGTTCTTC.

The genes are TRBV20-1 and TRBJ2-5; TRBD1 aligns across 10 bases. The germline V gene encodes CDR1 DFQATT and CDR2 SNEGSKA (reference sequence). With 6 bases clipped from V and 4 bases from J, the junction kept 8 bases outside the gene matches. The CDR3 consists of 14 residues. The chain's CDR3 is CSASDRGRGETQYF. The CDR3 region has the DNA TGCAGTGCAAGTGACAGGGGGCGGGGAGAGACCCAGTACTTC.

This chain joins TRBV30 and TRBJ2-3; D gene ambiguous. V was trimmed by 4 bases and J by 0 bases, leaving 8 bases between them. The CDR3 sequence is 13 residues long. From germline, CDR1 is GTSNPN and CDR2 SVGIG (reference sequence). CDR3 sequence (DNA): TGTGCCTGGAACCCCGGGAGCACAGATACGCAGTATTTT. Its translation is CAWNPGSTDTQYF. Together with reference TRBV30 and TRBJ2-3, the CDR3 gives the full variable domain: SQTIHQWPATLVQPVGSPLSLECTVEGTSNPNLYWYRQAAGRGLQLLFYSVGIGQISSEVPQNLSASRPQDRQFILSSKKLLLSDSGFYLCAWNPGSTDTQYFGPGTRLTVL.

This rearrangement joins TRBV30 to TRBJ1-4, with a weak D call TRBD1 (5 bases). Germline loops: CDR1 GTSNPN, CDR2 SVGIG (reference sequence). This CDR3 contains 17 residues. Trimming pared 2 bases from V and 0 bases from J, leaving 16 bases between. The CDR3 DNA reads TGTGCCTGGAGTCCTTTAGTAGGGACTGCAACTAATGAAAAACTGTTTTTT. It codes for CAWSPLVGTATNEKLFF.

V usage is TRBV28 and J usage is TRBJ1-2; no reliable D call. V shed 6 bases and J shed 0 bases, with 8 bases lying between them. Per the germline V gene, CDR1 is MDHEN and CDR2 is SYDVKM. CDR3 length: 13 residues. Here the CDR3 reads CASRSLPNYGYTF. The CDR3 nucleotides are TGTGCCAGCAGGTCTCTCCCTAACTATGGCTACACCTTC.

The chain joins TRBV7-2 to TRBJ2-7, with a weak D call TRBD2 (5 bases). Germline values: CDR1 SGHTA, CDR2 FQGNSA. The CDR3 sequence is 13 residues long. The germline V and J ends were trimmed by 4 bases and 2 bases, with 9 bases remaining between them. The CDR3 DNA follows: TGTGCCAGCAGCTCGACTACTACCTACGAGCAGTACTTC. Protein sequence: CASSSTTTYEQYF.

The genes are TRBV29-1 and TRBJ2-1; 9 positions match TRBD1. CDR1 and CDR2 from the germline V gene are SQVTM and ANQGSEA. J lost 6 bases, V lost 4 bases, and 7 bases had no gene match. CDR3 size: 14 residues. The CDR3 here is CSVVGTGSSNEQFF. CDR3 nucleotide sequence: TGCAGCGTTGTCGGGACAGGGAGTAGCAATGAGCAGTTCTTC.

This rearrangement joins TRBV30 to TRBJ2-7; D is unresolved. Germline V gives CDR1 GTSNPN, CDR2 SVGIG (reference sequence). The CDR3 sequence is 12 residues long. Trimming removed 3 bases from V and 4 bases from J, with 10 bases in between. The CDR3 DNA reads as TGTGCCTGGAGCGAGCGTATGTACGAGCAGTACTTC. It yields the protein CAWSERMYEQYF.

The CDR3: CASSQLSSYGYTF. The CDR3 region has the DNA TGTGCCAGCAGCCAATTGTCCAGCTATGGCTACACCTTC. The chain couples TRBV3-1 (or the pseudogene TRBV3-2) to TRBJ1-2; D call uncertain. CDR1 is LGHDT, CDR2 YNNKEL, per germline (reference sequence). This CDR3 spans 13 amino acids. Between the trimmed V and J ends, which lost 2 bases and 4 bases, there was a span of 8 bases.

V and J are TRBV11-2 and TRBJ1-1; 7 bases are shared with TRBD1. V dropped 3 bases and J dropped 2; count of bases not matched to a gene: 6. In germline, CDR1 is SGHAT, CDR2 FQNNGV. The CDR3 runs 15 residues. CDR3 DNA sequence: TGTGCCAGCAGCTTTGCCGGACAGGCTAACACTGAAGCTTTCTTT. This translates into CASSFAGQANTEAFF.